The TCR beta chain described here comes from a study of T-cell reconstitution after alpha-beta-depleted transplantation in children. Findings of the study overall: Where some patients showed high TCRbeta diversity at day 60, it came from recipient T cells and thymic progenitors that had survived.

As it was prepared, the TCRbeta library received unique molecular identifiers. In TCRdb, the PCR reads were re-called with MiXCR into one record per CDR3 protein. The sample comprises about 600,000 distinct CDR3 sequences, approximately 22% of which are singletons, and around 14% rests with the top ten. Remarks on this clonotype: Its specificity is unknown.

The V and J ends lost 0 bases and 0 bases, in that order; junction bases with no gene match: 3. CDR1 and CDR2 from the germline V gene are MNHNS and SASEGT. The CDR3 is 18 residues long. Here the sequenced sample was PBMCs, mostly from graft donor cells, taken 360 days after TCRalphabeta/CD19-depleted stem cell transplant. The V and J genes are TRBV6-1 and TRBJ2-2; 11 nucleotides align to TRBD2. This receptor was obtained from a boy in the first two years of life who had a stem cell transplant for acute myeloid leukemia, so the T cells may come from the graft donor. The CDR3 is CASSEAQLAGANTGELFF. DNA of the CDR3: TGTGCCAGCAGTGAAGCGCAACTAGCGGGGGCGAACACCGGGGAGCTGTTTTTT.